The 8 T cell receptor beta chains below were found in one sample sequenced in a study of Graves' ophthalmopathy and Graves' hyperthyroidism. Amplifying from RNA transcripts, the study obtained TCR beta CDR3 regions. A first-round RT-PCR used HTBI primers, followed by a second-round multiplex PCR. TCRdb re-called the multiplex PCR reads through MiXCR, storing one row per CDR3 protein. The sample contains roughly 1.1 million distinct CDR3 sequences, approximately 35% of which appear only once. Sequencing was performed on peripheral blood or thyroid tissue (not recorded which). These receptors originate from an adult man with Graves' hyperthyroidism.

This clonotype was seen at least ten times. This chain joins TRBV5-1 and TRBJ1-4; D unresolved. V lost 2 bases, J lost 7 bases, and 12 bases lay in between. This CDR3 is 14 amino acids long. Germline CDR1 SGHRS, CDR2 YFSETQ. The CDR3 region has the DNA TGCGCCAGCAGCTTAAACAGTAGAGGTGAAAAACTGTTTTTT. This gives the protein CASSLNSRGEKLFF.

The CDR3 DNA sequence: TGTGCCAGCAGCAAGCGGGAGGTGAACACTGAAGCTTTCTTT. Translated: CASSKREVNTEAFF. The genes are TRBV7-9 and TRBJ1-1; D unclear. Germline V CDR1 and CDR2: SEHNR, FQNEAQ (reference sequence). This CDR3 region has 14 residues. V gave up 5 bases and J gave up 0 bases, with 10 bases separating them.

This clonotype was detected ten times or more. The chain recombines TRBV20-1 with TRBJ2-5; D unresolved. CDR1 is DFQATT, CDR2 SNEGSKA, per germline (reference sequence). The CDR3 sequence is 11 residues long. Between the trimmed V and J ends, which lost 0 bases and 6 bases, there was a span of 5 bases. The CDR3 DNA sequence: TGCAGTGCTAGAGACGTACAGACCCAGTACTTC. It yields the protein CSARDVQTQYF.

The chain carries TRBV6-2 or TRBV6-3 and TRBJ2-5, with D hard to call. Per germline, CDR1 MNHEY and CDR2 SVGEGT. V was trimmed by 0 bases and J by 1 base, leaving 9 bases between them. The CDR3 loop spans 15 amino acids. The CDR3: CASSYSWAPQETQYF. The CDR3 DNA reads as TGTGCCAGCAGTTACTCGTGGGCCCCCCAAGAGACCCAGTACTTC.

This chain connects TRBV18 to TRBJ2-5; possibly TRBD1 or TRBD2 for D (5 bases each). The V end was cut by 0 bases, the J end by 5 bases, with 7 bases between. CDR1 is KGHSH and CDR2 is LQKENI in the germline V gene. CDR3 length: 13 residues. The CDR3 bases are TGTGCCAGCTCACCACCGGGGGACGAGACCCAGTACTTC. Translating it yields CASSPPGDETQYF. Full variable domain (rest looked up from reference TRBV18 and TRBJ2-5): NAGVMQNPRHLVRRRGQEARLRCSPMKGHSHVYWYRQLPEEGLKFMVYLQKENIIDESGMPKERFSAEFPKEGPSILRIQQVVRGDSAAYFCASSPPGDETQYFGPGTRLLVL.

This clonotype was observed at least ten times. The chain uses TRBV7-2 and TRBJ2-5, with no clear D. Trimming pared 1 base from V and 4 bases from J, leaving 22 bases between. Germline CDR1 reads SGHTA; CDR2 reads FQGNSA. This CDR3 region has 18 residues. CDR3 sequence: CASSLESPPPGGGETQYF. The CDR3 region has the DNA TGTGCCAGCAGCTTAGAGTCCCCCCCCCCCGGTGGCGGAGAGACCCAGTACTTC.

This clonotype was detected only once. The J gene is TRBJ1-5, the V gene TRBV12-3 or TRBV12-4, with 9 bases matching TRBD1. V was clipped by 7 bases and J by 4 bases; unmatched bases: 5. CDR3 size: 14 residues. DNA of the CDR3: TGTGCCAGCAATCTGGGACAGGGAAATCAGCCCCAGCATTTT. It translates to CASNLGQGNQPQHF.

Ten or more counts support this clonotype. This chain connects TRBV2 to TRBJ1-5, with D unresolved. CDR1 is SNHLY, CDR2 FYNNEI, per germline. This CDR3 contains 14 residues. V lost 9 bases, J lost 1 base, and 13 bases lay in between. The CDR3 is CASGRWRSNQPQHF. The DNA of the CDR3 is TGTGCCAGTGGACGTTGGAGGAGCAATCAGCCCCAGCATTTT.